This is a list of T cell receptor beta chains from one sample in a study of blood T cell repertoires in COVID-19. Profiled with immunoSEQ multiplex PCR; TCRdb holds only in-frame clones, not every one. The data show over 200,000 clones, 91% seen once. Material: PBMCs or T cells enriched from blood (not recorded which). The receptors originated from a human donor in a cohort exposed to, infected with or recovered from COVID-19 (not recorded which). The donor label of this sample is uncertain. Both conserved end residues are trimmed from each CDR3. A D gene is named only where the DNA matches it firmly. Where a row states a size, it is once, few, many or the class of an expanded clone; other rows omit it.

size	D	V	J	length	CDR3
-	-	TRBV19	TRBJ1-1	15	ATSGGPPGYMNTEAF
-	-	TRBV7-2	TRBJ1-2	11	ASSLDRTGGYT
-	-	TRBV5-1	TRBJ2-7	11	ASSLADYYEQY
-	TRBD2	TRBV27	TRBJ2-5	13	ASSLGAGGLETQY
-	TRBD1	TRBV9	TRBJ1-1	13	ASSVGRGRGTEAF
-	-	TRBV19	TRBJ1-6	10	ASRLQGSPLH
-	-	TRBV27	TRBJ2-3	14	ASSFVQATPTDTQY
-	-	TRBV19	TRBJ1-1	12	ATDRGGGSTEAF
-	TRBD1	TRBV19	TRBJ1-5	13	ASTVGQGRSQPQH
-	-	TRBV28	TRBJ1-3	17	ASSFRRSRGADSGNTIY
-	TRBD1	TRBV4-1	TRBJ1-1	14	ASGPAFQGGHTEAF
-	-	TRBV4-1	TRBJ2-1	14	ASSQDRRGYYNEQF
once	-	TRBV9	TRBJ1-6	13	ASSVAGARNSPLH
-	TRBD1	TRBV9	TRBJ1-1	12	ASRPGGHYTEAF
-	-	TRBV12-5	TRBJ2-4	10	ASGLVTGIQY
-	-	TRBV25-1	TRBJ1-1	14	ASSEYGGAGATEAF
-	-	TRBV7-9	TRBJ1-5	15	ASSLGGGGDWRQPQH
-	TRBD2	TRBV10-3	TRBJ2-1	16	AISESAAGALSYNEQF
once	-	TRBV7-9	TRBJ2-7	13	ASSLRVQGGNEQY
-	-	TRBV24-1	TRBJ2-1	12	ATSGEGKYNEQF
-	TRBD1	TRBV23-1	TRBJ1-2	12	ASSHRDSAYGYT
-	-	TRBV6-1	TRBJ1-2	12	ASSEVWGPDGYT
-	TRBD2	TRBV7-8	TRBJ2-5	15	ASSLVALAGDQETQY
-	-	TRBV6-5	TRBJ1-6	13	ASSYGGVINSPLH
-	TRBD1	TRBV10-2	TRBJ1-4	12	ASSDPGGVEKLF